This TCR beta chain came from a study of blood T cell repertoires in COVID-19. For the study at large: Samples taken during acute and convalescent COVID-19 were collected in the United States, Italy and Spain. Sources were T cells, B-cell-depleted T cells, or PBMCs; the material itself was cDNA or gDNA.

In the original analysis: Cell counts per sample came from amplifying reference gene primers. The repertoire was sequenced with immunoSEQ multiplex PCR; TCRdb's copy has only in-frame clones and lacks some. Clonal size and the V and J genes are those of that table, whereas D and trimming came from the DNA. The sample has some 340,000 clones; 75% to 90% are singletons. Germline V lookup: CDR1 KGHSH, CDR2 LQKENI. This CDR3 comprises 14 residues. The germline V and J ends were trimmed by 8 bases and 2 bases, with 12 bases remaining between them. The specimen sequenced was peripheral blood. The TCR originated in a woman aged 18-35 years with acute or convalescent COVID-19. The V gene is TRBV18, the J gene TRBJ1-4; the D gene is possibly TRBD1 (5 bases). The CDR3 here is CASGGTATNEKLFF. The CDR3 DNA reads TGTGCCAGCGGGGGGACGGCGACTAATGAAAAACTGTTTTTT.